The 25 T cell receptor beta chains below were found in one sample sequenced in a study of cytomegalovirus exposure and HLA in healthy donors (dated by TCRdb to 2016 to 2017). The library was produced with the immunoSEQ multiplex PCR assay. For the multiplex PCR, a mixture combining 60 forward primers for TCR Vbeta segments and 13 reverse primers for TCR Jbeta segments was used. The clones in this table, taken by TCRdb from immuneACCESS, are in-frame only. Not every clone is retained; where verified, under half of the shortfall comes from an unresolved V gene, and the cause of the rest is unknown. Recorded for this sample are approximately 93,000 clones; over 55% of them occurred a single time. About 6% of the sample is in the top ten clones. The sample consisted of PBMCs. Receptors originate from a boy aged 5-17 years in good health and CMV-seropositive.

V gene TRBV5-6 combines with J gene TRBJ1-4; D may be TRBD1 (6 bases). V was pared by 6 bases and J by 2 bases, with 14 bases between. This CDR3 has 15 amino acids. Germline V gene data show CDR1 as SGHDT and CDR2 as YYEEEE. CDR3 region: CASNPTGSTNEKLFF. DNA of the CDR3: TGTGCCAGCAACCCCACAGGGTCGACTAATGAAAAACTGTTTTTT.

The chain carries TRBV13 and TRBJ2-3, with 7 bases fitting TRBD2. The ends lost 5 bases at V and 4 bases at J; junction bases unmatched: 18. In germline, CDR1 is PRHDT, CDR2 FYEKMQ (reference sequence). This CDR3 is 18 amino acids long. CDR3 DNA sequence: TGTGCCAGCAGCAAAAAGGTCGGCGGCGGGAGTCCTCCAGATACGCAGTATTTT. Protein: CASSKKVGGGSPPDTQYF.

This clone has only one observation. The chain employs TRBV7-9 and TRBJ1-2, with 7 bases matching TRBD1. J gave up 8 bases and V 4 bases, and 13 bases lay outside the gene matches. This CDR3 has 15 amino acids. CDR1 SEHNR and CDR2 FQNEAQ come from the germline V gene (reference sequence). The CDR3 sequence: CASSSTGDPTRGYTF. DNA for the CDR3: TGTGCCAGCAGCTCTACAGGGGACCCCACTAGGGGCTACACCTTC.

Concerning this clone itself: This likely comes from a read error, as the CDR3 has no conserved phenylalanine or tryptophan at its end. No DNA is shown, since the ends of the CDR3 on it are uncertain; the CDR3 is the one TCRdb lists. The chain has TRBV19 and TRBJ1-1. Germline V gives CDR1 LNHDA, CDR2 SQIVND (reference sequence). The CDR3 has 10 amino acids, counting both end residues. The CDR3 is CASSTHPGPE.

This chain uses TRBV5-4 with TRBJ2-7; 9 nucleotides match TRBD1. The germline gives CDR1 SGHNT, CDR2 YYREEE (reference sequence). CDR3 length: 13 amino acids. Trimming removed 4 bases from V and 9 bases from J; junction bases left unmatched: 8. CDR3 in amino acids: CASSPEDRGWQYF. For the CDR3, the DNA is TGTGCCAGCAGCCCCGAGGACAGGGGTTGGCAGTACTTC.

The chain links TRBV2 to TRBJ1-5, with TRBD1 as a possible D gene (6 bases). Germline V gene lookup returns CDR1 SNHLY and CDR2 FYNNEI. The CDR3 is 15 amino acids. Trimming left V 6 bases short and J 5 bases short, with 17 bases between. The CDR3 here is CASSAQTGSYQPQHF. The CDR3, as DNA: TGTGCCAGCAGCGCGCAAACAGGGAGTTATCAGCCCCAGCATTTT.

This chain links TRBV5-1 with TRBJ1-2; tentatively, D is TRBD1 (5 bases). Trimming stripped 0 bases from V and 1 base from J, with 7 bases between. There are 14 residues in the CDR3. Looked up from germline, CDR1 is SGHRS and CDR2 is YFSETQ. CDR3 region: CASSLADSNYGYTF. The CDR3 coding sequence is TGCGCCAGCAGCTTGGCCGACAGTAACTATGGCTACACCTTC.

The rearrangement joins TRBV6-1 to TRBJ1-2; TRBD1 might be the D (5 bases). Germline-derived CDR1 and CDR2 are MNHNS and SASEGT. The CDR3 consists of 16 residues. Trimming shortened V by 1 base and J by 8 bases, and 20 bases separated the two germline ends. This CDR3 is CASSEGPGRVIGGYTF. DNA of the CDR3: TGTGCCAGCAGTGAAGGACCGGGCAGGGTGATCGGCGGCTACACCTTC.

V gene TRBV11-2 combines with J gene TRBJ2-5; 8 bases match TRBD2. The germline V gene encodes CDR1 SGHAT and CDR2 FQNNGV. The V segment lost 0 bases and the J segment 4 bases; nucleotides outside the gene matches: 10. The CDR3 length is 17 residues. The CDR3, as DNA: TGTGCCAGCAGCTTAGATGGGGGAGCGGGGGTGGGAGAGACCCAGTACTTC. This sequence encodes CASSLDGGAGVGETQYF.

The rearrangement uses TRBV5-1 and TRBJ1-1, with D possibly TRBD1 on 5 matching bases. V was trimmed by 0 bases and J by 7 bases, leaving 10 bases between them. Germline V gives CDR1 SGHRS, CDR2 YFSETQ. The CDR3 loop spans 13 amino acids. The CDR3 sequence is CASSLAGGCEAFF. The CDR3 DNA reads as TGCGCCAGCAGCTTGGCCGGGGGGTGTGAAGCTTTCTTT. The entire variable domain, with the rest obtained from reference TRBV5-1 and TRBJ1-1, is as follows: KAGVTQTPRYLIKTRGQQVTLSCSPISGHRSVSWYQQTPGQGLQFLFEYFSETQRNKGNFPGRFSGRQFSNSRSEMNVSTLELGDSALYLCASSLAGGCEAFFGQGTRLTVV.

The chain links TRBV2 to TRBJ2-1; maybe TRBD2 (7 bases). This CDR3 is 12 amino acids long. Looked up from germline, CDR1 is SNHLY and CDR2 is FYNNEI. V was cut by 10 bases and J by 7 bases, with 14 bases left in between. DNA of the CDR3: TGTGCCAAACGGAGGGGGGGGAATGAGCAGTTCTTC. This encodes CAKRRGGNEQFF.

The genes are TRBV7-9 and TRBJ2-6; D may be TRBD1 (6 bases). Per germline, CDR1 SEHNR and CDR2 FQNEAQ (reference sequence). CDR3 length: 19 amino acids. V was cut by 4 bases and J by 4 bases, with 23 bases left in between. CDR3 in DNA: TGTGCCAGCAGCTCGGCCCAGGATTGGGGGCGGAGCGGGGCCAACGTCCTGACTTTC. Its protein is CASSSAQDWGRSGANVLTF.

V is TRBV12-5 and J is TRBJ1-5; D unresolved. This CDR3 is 13 amino acids long. The V and J ends lost 3 bases and 0 bases respectively, with 3 bases between them. Germline CDR1 LGHNT, CDR2 FRNRAP. CDR3 protein: CASGFNSNQPQHF. The CDR3 DNA reads TGTGCTAGTGGTTTCAATAGCAATCAGCCCCAGCATTTT.

This rearrangement joins TRBV27 to TRBJ1-2, with D uncertain. Germline loops: CDR1 MNHEY, CDR2 SMNVEV (reference sequence). Trimming took 7 bases from V and 0 from J, leaving 12 bases between them. The CDR3 runs 14 residues. As DNA, the CDR3 is TGTGCCAGCACAAGGGCGGGTTCTAACTATGGCTACACCTTC. Translating it yields CASTRAGSNYGYTF.

The chain links TRBV29-1 to TRBJ1-4; the match to TRBD1 covers 10 bases. The junction had 2 bases not matched to a gene; V was cut back by 5 bases and J by 2 bases. Germline V gives CDR1 SQVTM, CDR2 ANQGSEA. This CDR3 spans 14 amino acids. The CDR3 reads CSVQTGGTNEKLFF. The CDR3 nucleotides are TGCAGCGTTCAGACAGGGGGCACTAATGAAAAACTGTTTTTT.

The chain combines TRBV5-1 with TRBJ1-1, with D uncertain. The germline V gene has CDR1 SGHRS and CDR2 YFSETQ. V lost 3 bases and J lost 3, with 18 bases in between. The CDR3 has 16 residues. CDR3 in amino acids: CASSSLHGEGYTEAFF. The CDR3, as DNA: TGCGCCAGCAGCTCTCTCCACGGGGAAGGGTACACTGAAGCTTTCTTT.

V is TRBV7-9 and J is TRBJ2-7; TRBD1 aligns across 8 bases. This CDR3 contains 14 residues. Trimming took 4 bases from V and 2 from J; bases not matched to a gene: 4. Per the germline V gene, CDR1 is SEHNR and CDR2 is FQNEAQ (reference sequence). The DNA of the CDR3 is TGTGCCAGCAGCTGGACAGGGCGCACCTACGAGCAGTACTTC. It is translated as CASSWTGRTYEQYF.

V usage is TRBV6-5 and J usage is TRBJ1-2; unclear D gene. Trimming stripped 6 bases from V and 7 bases from J, with 15 bases between. Germline loops: CDR1 MNHEY, CDR2 SVGAGI. CDR3 size: 13 residues. CDR3 sequence: CASSRLTDGGYTF. The CDR3 DNA reads TGTGCCAGCAGCCGACTCACGGATGGTGGCTACACCTTC.

J is TRBJ2-7 and V is TRBV27; TRBD1 might be the D (6 bases). CDR1 and CDR2 from the germline V gene are MNHEY and SMNVEV (reference sequence). The CDR3 contains 15 residues. Trimming took off 6 bases at V and 0 bases at J, with 15 bases between the two ends. CDR3 loop: CASSPGHQSSYEQYF. CDR3 in DNA: TGTGCCAGCAGCCCGGGACACCAAAGCTCCTACGAGCAGTACTTC.

This clone was detected once. The J gene is TRBJ1-1, the V gene TRBV12-5; D is possibly TRBD1 (5 bases). V dropped 7 bases and J dropped 0 bases, with 18 bases sitting between them. Germline CDR1 is LGHNT and CDR2 is FRNRAP. The CDR3 loop spans 16 amino acids. CDR3 loop: CASAPPAGQMNTEAFF. CDR3 bases: TGTGCTAGTGCCCCCCCTGCGGGGCAGATGAACACTGAAGCTTTCTTT.

CDR3 loop: CASLAHWATEAFF. CDR3 DNA: TGTGCCAGTTTGGCCCATTGGGCCACTGAAGCTTTCTTT. This sequence joins TRBV19 and TRBJ1-1, with D unclear. The CDR3 sequence is 13 residues long. V was clipped by 8 bases and J by 4 bases, with 14 bases between them. The germline V gene has CDR1 LNHDA and CDR2 SQIVND (reference sequence).

This clone was detected once. The rearrangement uses TRBV7-9 and TRBJ2-5, with D perhaps matching TRBD2 (6 bases). The CDR3 is 14 residues long. Germline lookup yields CDR1 SEHNR and CDR2 FQNEAQ (reference sequence). Trimming cost V 5 bases and J 5 bases, with 15 bases left between them. The CDR3 here is CASSPLAFGETQYF. The CDR3 DNA reads TGTGCCAGCAGCCCTCTAGCGTTCGGTGAGACCCAGTACTTC.

The rearrangement uses TRBV30 and TRBJ2-2; TRBD1 aligns across 7 bases. This CDR3 spans 15 amino acids. Germline V gives CDR1 GTSNPN, CDR2 SVGIG (reference sequence). J was trimmed by 1 base and V by 4 bases; bases with no gene match: 6. The CDR3 loop is CAWMTGMGNTGELFF. The DNA for the CDR3 is TGTGCCTGGATGACAGGGATGGGGAACACCGGGGAGCTGTTTTTT.

The chain recombines TRBV27 with TRBJ1-1; D gene ambiguous. Trimming pared 7 bases from V and 5 bases from J, leaving 14 bases between. This CDR3 is built from 13 residues. Germline V gene lookup returns CDR1 MNHEY and CDR2 SMNVEV (reference sequence). CDR3 DNA sequence: TGTGCCAGCAAACTATTTTCAATTACTGAAGCTTTCTTT. Translation: CASKLFSITEAFF.

This clone was detected only a few times. The V and J genes are TRBV30 and TRBJ1-2; D perhaps matches TRBD1 (6 bases). Trimming took off 5 bases at V and 6 bases at J, with 16 bases between the two ends. CDR3 size: 13 residues. Germline CDR1 is GTSNPN and CDR2 is SVGIG (reference sequence). The chain's CDR3 is CAWGRQGWNGYTF. The CDR3 DNA reads as TGTGCCTGGGGGCGTCAGGGGTGGAATGGCTACACCTTC.